This note documents a single T cell receptor beta chain sequence. TCRdb's copy holds only in-frame clones and misses some; the assay was immunoSEQ multiplex PCR. Here the sample spans 20,000 to 30,000 clones, roughly 84% being singletons. The data were taken from a study of T cells in localized non-small cell lung cancer. This CDR3 comprises 15 residues. Germline CDR1 reads SEHNR; CDR2 reads FQNEAQ (reference sequence). The ends lost 5 bases at V and 2 bases at J; junction bases unmatched: 5. The receptor was derived from a male donor aged 60 or over with stage I squamous cell lung carcinoma. The rearrangement uses TRBV7-9 and TRBJ2-1; 8 bases are shared with TRBD1. The sequencing used peripheral blood, collected before any cancer treatment. This CDR3 reads CASSGQGITYNEQFF. The DNA of the CDR3 is TGTGCCAGCAGCGGACAGGGAATAACCTACAATGAGCAGTTCTTC.